This T cell receptor beta chain was obtained from a study of T-cell reconstitution after alpha-beta-depleted transplantation in children. It was with unique molecular identifiers that the TCRbeta library was prepared. TCRdb processed the PCR reads anew with MiXCR; each CDR3 protein has one entry. The sample lists about 420,000 distinct CDR3 sequences; approximately 11% were seen once. The CDR3 sequence is 15 residues long. J was trimmed by 4 bases and V by 6 bases; bases with no gene match: 9. Germline CDR1 reads SGHRS; CDR2 reads YFSETQ. The source was PBMCs from the stem cell graft donor, collected from the stem cell graft. The chain is built from TRBV5-1 and TRBJ1-3; the match to TRBD1 covers 8 bases. The sequence derives from a human donor who donated a stem cell graft to a child with acute myeloid leukemia. CDR3 in amino acids: CASTPTGASGNTIYF. DNA of the CDR3: TGCGCCAGCACCCCGACAGGGGCATCGGGAAACACCATATATTTT.